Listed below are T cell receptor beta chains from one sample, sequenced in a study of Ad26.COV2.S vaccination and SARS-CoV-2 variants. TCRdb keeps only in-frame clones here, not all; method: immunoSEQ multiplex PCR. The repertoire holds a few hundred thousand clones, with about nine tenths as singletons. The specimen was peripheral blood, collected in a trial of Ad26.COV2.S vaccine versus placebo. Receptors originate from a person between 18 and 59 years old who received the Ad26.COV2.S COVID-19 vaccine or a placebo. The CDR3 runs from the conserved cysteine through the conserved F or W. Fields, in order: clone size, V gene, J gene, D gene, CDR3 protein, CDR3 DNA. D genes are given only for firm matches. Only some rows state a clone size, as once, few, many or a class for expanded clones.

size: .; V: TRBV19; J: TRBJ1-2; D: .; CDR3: CASSPPGSGYTF; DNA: TGTGCCAGTAGCCCCCCAGGGAGTGGCTACACCTTC
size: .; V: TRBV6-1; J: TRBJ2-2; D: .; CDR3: CASSEFYALIGELFF; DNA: TGTGCCAGCAGTGAGTTCTACGCCCTTATAGGGGAGCTGTTTTTT
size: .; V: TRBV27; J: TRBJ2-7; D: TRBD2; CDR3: CASSLPASGGSYEQYF; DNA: TGTGCCAGCAGTTTGCCGGCTAGCGGAGGCTCCTACGAGCAGTACTTC
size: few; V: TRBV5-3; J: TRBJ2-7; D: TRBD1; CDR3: CARRDRGNEQYF; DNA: TGTGCCAGAAGGGACAGGGGGAATGAGCAGTACTTC
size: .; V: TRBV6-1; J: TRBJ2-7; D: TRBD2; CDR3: CASSDKRGAPYEQYF; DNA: TGTGCCAGCAGTGACAAGCGGGGGGCTCCCTACGAGCAGTACTTC
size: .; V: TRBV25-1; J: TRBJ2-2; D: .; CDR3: CASSEYDDTGELFF; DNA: TGTGCCAGCAGTGAATATGACGACACCGGGGAGCTGTTTTTT
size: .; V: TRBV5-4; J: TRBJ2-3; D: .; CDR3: CASSHYTDTQYF; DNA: TGTGCCAGCAGCCACTACACAGATACGCAGTATTTT
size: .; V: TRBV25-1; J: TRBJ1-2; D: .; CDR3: CASSEGGRGYTF; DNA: TGTGCCAGCAGTGAGGGGGGCCGGGGCTACACCTTC
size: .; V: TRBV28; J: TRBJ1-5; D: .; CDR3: CASSWDGYSNQPQHF; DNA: TGTGCCAGCAGTTGGGACGGTTATAGCAATCAGCCCCAGCATTTT
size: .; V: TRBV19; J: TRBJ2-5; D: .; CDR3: CASSIEETQYF; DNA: TGTGCCAGTAGTATTGAAGAGACCCAGTACTTC
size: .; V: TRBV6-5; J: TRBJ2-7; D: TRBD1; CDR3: CASGDRGEQYF; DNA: TGTGCCAGCGGAGACAGGGGCGAGCAGTACTTC
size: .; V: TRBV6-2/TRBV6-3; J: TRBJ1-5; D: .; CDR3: CASSYFLTGHQPQHF; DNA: TGTGCCAGCAGTTATTTTCTGACGGGTCATCAGCCCCAGCATTTT
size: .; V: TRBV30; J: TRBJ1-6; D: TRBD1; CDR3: CAWQGAYNSPLHF; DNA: TGTGCCTGGCAGGGGGCATATAATTCACCCCTCCACTTT
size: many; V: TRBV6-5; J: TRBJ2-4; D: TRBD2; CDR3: CASRRWEGTKNIQYF; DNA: TGTGCCAGCAGACGGTGGGAGGGGACCAAAAACATTCAGTACTTC
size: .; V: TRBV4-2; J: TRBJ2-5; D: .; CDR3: CASSQDPEETQYF; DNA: TGTGCCAGCAGCCAAGATCCCGAAGAGACCCAGTACTTC
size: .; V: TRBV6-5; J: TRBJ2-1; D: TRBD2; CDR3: CASSYFGGNSYNEQFF; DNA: TGTGCCAGCAGTTACTTCGGGGGGAACTCCTACAATGAGCAGTTCTTC
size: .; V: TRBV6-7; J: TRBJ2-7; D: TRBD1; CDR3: CASSYPGQALYEQYF; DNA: TGTGCCAGCAGTTACCCGGGACAGGCCCTCTACGAGCAGTACTTC
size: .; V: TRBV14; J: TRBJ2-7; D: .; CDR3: CASSPWQGNYEQYF; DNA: TGTGCCAGCAGCCCATGGCAGGGTAACTACGAGCAGTACTTC
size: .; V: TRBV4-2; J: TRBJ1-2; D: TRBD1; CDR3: CASSQGNPYGQGAGGYTF; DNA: TGTGCCAGCAGCCAAGGCAACCCCTACGGACAGGGGGCGGGTGGCTACACCTTC
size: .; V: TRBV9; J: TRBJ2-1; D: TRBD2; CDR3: CASSVGWTSGAPSYNEQFF; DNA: TGTGCCAGCAGCGTAGGTTGGACTAGCGGGGCCCCATCCTACAATGAGCAGTTCTTC
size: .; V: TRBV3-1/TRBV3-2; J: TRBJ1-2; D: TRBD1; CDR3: CASSGTGGRANYGYTF; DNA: TGTGCCAGCAGCGGGACAGGGGGCAGGGCTAACTATGGCTACACCTTC
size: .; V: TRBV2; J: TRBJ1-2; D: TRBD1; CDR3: CASSQGQGFGDYGYTF; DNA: TGTGCCAGCAGTCAGGGACAGGGGTTCGGAGACTATGGCTACACCTTC
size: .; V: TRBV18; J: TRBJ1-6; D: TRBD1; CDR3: CASSPMGQGASYNSPLHF; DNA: TGTGCCAGCTCACCAATGGGGCAGGGGGCATCCTATAATTCACCCCTCCACTTT
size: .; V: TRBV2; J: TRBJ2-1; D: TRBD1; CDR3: CAGLRGRNGEQFF; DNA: TGTGCCGGTCTAAGGGGGCGGAATGGTGAGCAGTTCTTC
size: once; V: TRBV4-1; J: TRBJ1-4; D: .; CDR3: CASSQGTGADEKLFF; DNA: TGCGCCAGCAGCCAAGGTACGGGGGCGGATGAAAAACTGTTTTTT
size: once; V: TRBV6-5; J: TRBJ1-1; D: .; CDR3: CASSRRAGTEAFF; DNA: TGTGCCAGCAGTCGCCGCGCGGGGACTGAAGCTTTCTTT
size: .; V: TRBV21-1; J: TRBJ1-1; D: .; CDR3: CASSKGTGDTEAFF; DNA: TGTGCCAGCAGCAAGGGGACAGGGGATACTGAAGCTTTCTTT
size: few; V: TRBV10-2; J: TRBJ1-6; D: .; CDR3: CASSEDTPFRGNSPLHF; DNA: TGCGCCAGCAGTGAGGACACTCCCTTTCGGGGTAATTCACCCCTCCACTTT
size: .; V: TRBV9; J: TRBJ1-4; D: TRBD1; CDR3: CASSRSQGGTNEKLFF; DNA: TGTGCCAGCAGCAGAAGCCAGGGGGGAACTAATGAAAAACTGTTTTTT
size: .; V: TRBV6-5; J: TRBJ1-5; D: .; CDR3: CASSLGRAQPQHF; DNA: TGTGCCAGCAGTTTGGGTAGGGCCCAGCCCCAGCATTTT
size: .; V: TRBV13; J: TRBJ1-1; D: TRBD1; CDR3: CASSRGQGEAFF; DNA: TGTGCCAGCAGCCGGGGACAGGGTGAAGCTTTCTTT
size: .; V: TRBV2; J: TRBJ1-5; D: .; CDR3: CASTIDRNYQPQHF; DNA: TGTGCCAGCACCATTGACAGGAACTATCAGCCCCAGCATTTT
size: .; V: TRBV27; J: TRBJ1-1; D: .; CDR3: CASSRSPTWANTEAFF; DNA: TGTGCCAGCAGTCGGTCACCGACCTGGGCGAACACTGAAGCTTTCTTT
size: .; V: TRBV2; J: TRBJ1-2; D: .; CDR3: CASLTGQNYGYTF; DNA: TGTGCCAGCCTAACGGGACAAAACTATGGCTACACCTTC
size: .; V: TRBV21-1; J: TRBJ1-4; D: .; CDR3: CASSKGSGDVEKLFF; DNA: TGTGCCAGCAGCAAAGGCTCAGGGGACGTAGAAAAACTGTTTTTT
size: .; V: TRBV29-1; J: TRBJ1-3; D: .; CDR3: CSVERGPGNTIYF; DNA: TGCAGCGTTGAGAGAGGCCCTGGAAACACCATATATTTT
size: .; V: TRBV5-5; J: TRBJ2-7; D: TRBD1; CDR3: CASSFRQGSYEQYF; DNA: TGTGCCAGCAGCTTCCGACAGGGATCCTACGAGCAGTACTTC
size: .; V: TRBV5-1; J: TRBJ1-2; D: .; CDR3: CASSLDPGAYYGYTF; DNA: TGCGCCAGCAGCTTGGACCCGGGGGCCTACTATGGCTACACCTTC
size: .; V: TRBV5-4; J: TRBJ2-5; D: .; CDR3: CASTSPQETQYF; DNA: TGTGCCAGCACCTCCCCCCAAGAGACCCAGTACTTC
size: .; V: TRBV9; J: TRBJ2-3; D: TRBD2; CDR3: CASSPGTSGVLTDTQYF; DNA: TGTGCCAGCAGCCCGGGGACTAGCGGGGTCCTCACAGATACGCAGTATTTT
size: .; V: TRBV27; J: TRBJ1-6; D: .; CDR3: CASSHPWGRNNSPLHF; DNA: TGTGCCAGCAGTCACCCGTGGGGACGCAATAATTCACCCCTCCACTTT
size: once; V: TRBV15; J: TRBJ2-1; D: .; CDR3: CATSRDPRVMGNEQFF; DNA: TGTGCCACCAGCAGAGATCCGAGAGTAATGGGCAATGAGCAGTTCTTC
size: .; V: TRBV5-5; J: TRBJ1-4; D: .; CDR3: CASSFRRNDEKLFF; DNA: TGTGCCAGCAGCTTCAGGCGGAATGATGAAAAACTGTTTTTT
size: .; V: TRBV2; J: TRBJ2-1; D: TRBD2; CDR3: CASGLAGGYNEQFF; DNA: TGTGCCAGCGGGCTAGCGGGGGGCTACAATGAGCAGTTCTTC
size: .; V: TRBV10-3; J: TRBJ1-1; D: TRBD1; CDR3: CATGWTGGNTEAFF; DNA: TGTGCCACGGGTTGGACAGGGGGGAACACTGAAGCTTTCTTT
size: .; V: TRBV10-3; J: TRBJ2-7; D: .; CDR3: CAISEYDYEQYF; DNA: TGTGCCATCAGTGAGTACGACTACGAGCAGTACTTC
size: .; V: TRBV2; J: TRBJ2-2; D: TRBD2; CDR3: CARDSVAGAPTGELFF; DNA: TGTGCCCGCGATTCGGTAGCGGGGGCCCCCACCGGGGAGCTGTTTTTT
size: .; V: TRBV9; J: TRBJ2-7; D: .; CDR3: CASSVKESVGHSYEQYF; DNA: TGTGCCAGCAGCGTAAAGGAGTCGGTCGGACACTCCTACGAGCAGTACTTC
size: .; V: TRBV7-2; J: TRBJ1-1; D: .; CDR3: CASSLEGGGRPEAFF; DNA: TGTGCCAGCAGCTTAGAGGGAGGGGGTAGACCTGAAGCTTTCTTT
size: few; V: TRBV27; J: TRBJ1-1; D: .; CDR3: CASRFTDGEAFF; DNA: TGTGCCAGCAGGTTTACGGACGGGGAAGCTTTCTTT
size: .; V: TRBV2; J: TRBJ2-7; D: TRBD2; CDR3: CASRAGFLRVEQYF; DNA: TGTGCCAGCAGAGCGGGGTTTTTACGGGTCGAGCAGTACTTC
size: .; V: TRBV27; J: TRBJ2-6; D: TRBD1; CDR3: CASSLRRDRDLFGANVLTF; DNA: TGTGCCAGCAGTTTACGCCGGGACAGGGATCTCTTTGGGGCCAACGTCCTGACTTTC
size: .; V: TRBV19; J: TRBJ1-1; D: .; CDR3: CASSEGRGTEAFF; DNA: TGTGCCAGTAGTGAAGGGCGAGGGACTGAAGCTTTCTTT
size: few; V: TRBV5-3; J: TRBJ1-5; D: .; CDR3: CARSFGRHNQPQHF; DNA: TGTGCCAGAAGCTTCGGGCGGCACAATCAGCCCCAGCATTTT
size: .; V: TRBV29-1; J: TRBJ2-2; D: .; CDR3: CSVVWTENTGELFF; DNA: TGCAGCGTTGTGTGGACAGAAAACACCGGGGAGCTGTTTTTT
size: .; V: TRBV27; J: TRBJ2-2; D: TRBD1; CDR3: CASRPDRGHTGELFF; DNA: TGTGCCAGCAGGCCAGACAGGGGGCATACCGGGGAGCTGTTTTTT
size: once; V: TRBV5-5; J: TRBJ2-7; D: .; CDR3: CASRLFAADYEQYF; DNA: TGTGCCAGCAGACTCTTTGCAGCGGACTACGAGCAGTACTTC
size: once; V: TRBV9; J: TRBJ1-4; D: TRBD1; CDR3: CASSVGQATTNEKLFF; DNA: TGTGCCAGCAGCGTTGGACAGGCTACAACTAATGAAAAACTGTTTTTT